This T cell receptor beta chain derives from a study of T-cell reconstitution after alpha-beta-depleted transplantation in children. Study-wide results and limits: T-cell counts and diversity were attributed mostly to newly produced T cells one year after transplant. About two months after transplant, alpha-beta T cells reportedly came from several hundred expanded graft clones. Some patients showed high day-60 TCRbeta diversity, which derived from surviving recipient T cells and thymic progenitors.

A TCRbeta library incorporating unique molecular identifiers was prepared. TCRdb re-called the PCR reads through MiXCR, storing one row per CDR3 protein. The data contain about 300,000 distinct CDR3 sequences, roughly a tenth of them singletons. CDR3 length equals 16 residues. The V gene lost 2 bases and the J gene lost 0 bases, with 13 bases spanning the gap. Germline V lookup: CDR1 SGHTA, CDR2 FQGNSA. This clonotype has a count of ten or more. Its antigen is not known. Here the sequenced sample was PBMCs, taken before TCRalphabeta/CD19-depleted stem cell transplant. This clonotype was sampled from a boy under two years old with acute myeloid leukemia, due to receive a stem cell transplant. The chain has TRBV7-2 and TRBJ2-5, with D perhaps matching TRBD2 (5 bases). The CDR3 DNA reads as TGTGCCAGCAGCTTAAATCCCGGACTGAACCAAGAGACCCAGTACTTC. Amino acid sequence: CASSLNPGLNQETQYF. Combining the CDR3 with reference TRBV7-2 and TRBJ2-5 gives the whole variable domain GAGVSQSPSNKVTEKGKDVELRCDPISGHTALYWYRQSLGQGLEFLIYFQGNSAPDKSGLPSDRFSAERTGGSVSTLTIQRTQQEDSAVYLCASSLNPGLNQETQYFGPGTRLLVL.